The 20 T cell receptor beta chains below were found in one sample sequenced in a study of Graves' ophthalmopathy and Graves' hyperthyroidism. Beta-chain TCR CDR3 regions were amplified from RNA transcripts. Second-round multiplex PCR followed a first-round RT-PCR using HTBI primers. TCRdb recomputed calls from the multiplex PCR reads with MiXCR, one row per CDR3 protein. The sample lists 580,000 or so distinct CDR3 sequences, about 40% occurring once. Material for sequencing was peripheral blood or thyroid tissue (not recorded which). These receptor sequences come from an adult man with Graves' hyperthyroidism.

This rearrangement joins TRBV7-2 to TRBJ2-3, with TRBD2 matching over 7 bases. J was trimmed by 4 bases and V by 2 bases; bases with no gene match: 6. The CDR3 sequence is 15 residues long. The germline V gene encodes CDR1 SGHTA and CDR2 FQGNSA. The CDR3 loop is CASSLIGLGADTQYF. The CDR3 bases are TGTGCCAGCAGCTTAATAGGACTAGGCGCAGATACGCAGTATTTT.

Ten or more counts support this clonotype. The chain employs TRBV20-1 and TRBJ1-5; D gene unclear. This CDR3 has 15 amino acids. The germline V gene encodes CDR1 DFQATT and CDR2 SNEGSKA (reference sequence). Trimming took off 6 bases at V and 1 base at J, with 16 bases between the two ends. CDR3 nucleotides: TGCAGTGCACAAGCCGACACAATAAGCAATCAGCCCCAGCATTTT. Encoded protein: CSAQADTISNQPQHF.

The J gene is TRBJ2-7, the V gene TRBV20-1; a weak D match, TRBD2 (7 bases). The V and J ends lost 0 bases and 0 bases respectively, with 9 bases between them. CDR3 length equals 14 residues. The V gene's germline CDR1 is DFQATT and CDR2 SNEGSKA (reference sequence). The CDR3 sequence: CSARERGRSYEQYF. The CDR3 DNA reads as TGCAGTGCTAGAGAGCGGGGGCGCTCCTACGAGCAGTACTTC.

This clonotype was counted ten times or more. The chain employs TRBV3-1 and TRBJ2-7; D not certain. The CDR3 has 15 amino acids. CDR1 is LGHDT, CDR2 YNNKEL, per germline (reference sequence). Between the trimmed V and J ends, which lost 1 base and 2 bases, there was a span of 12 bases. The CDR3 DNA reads TGTGCCAGCAGCCAAGGGGGTCAACGTCCCTACGAGCAGTACTTC. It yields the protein CASSQGGQRPYEQYF.

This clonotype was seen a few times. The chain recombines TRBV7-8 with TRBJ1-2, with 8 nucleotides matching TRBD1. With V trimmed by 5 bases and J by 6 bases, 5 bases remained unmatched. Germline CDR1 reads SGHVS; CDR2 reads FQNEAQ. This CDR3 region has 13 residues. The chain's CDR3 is CASSGTGLDGYTF. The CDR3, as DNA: TGTGCCAGCAGCGGGACAGGTCTAGATGGCTACACCTTC.

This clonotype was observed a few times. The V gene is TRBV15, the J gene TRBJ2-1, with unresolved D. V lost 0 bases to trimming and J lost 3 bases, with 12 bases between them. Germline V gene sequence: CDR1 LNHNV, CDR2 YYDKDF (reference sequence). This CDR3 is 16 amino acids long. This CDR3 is CATSRDKAGHYNEQFF. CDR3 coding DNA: TGTGCCACCAGCAGAGATAAGGCCGGTCACTACAATGAGCAGTTCTTC.

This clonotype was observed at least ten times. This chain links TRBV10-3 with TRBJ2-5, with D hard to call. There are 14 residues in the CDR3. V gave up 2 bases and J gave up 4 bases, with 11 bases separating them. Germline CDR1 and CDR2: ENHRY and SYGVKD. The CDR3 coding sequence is TGTGCCATCAGTGAGGGCAGCTGGGGAGAGACCCAGTACTTC. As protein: CAISEGSWGETQYF.

The CDR3 spells CASGLGQGLAGELFF. CDR3 DNA: TGTGCTAGTGGCCTAGGACAGGGGCTGGCCGGGGAGCTGTTTTTT. The rearrangement links TRBV12-5 to TRBJ2-2, with 9 bases lining up with TRBD1. This CDR3 comprises 15 residues. The germline gives CDR1 LGHNT, CDR2 FRNRAP. V lost 6 bases, J lost 6 bases, and 8 bases stayed unmatched.

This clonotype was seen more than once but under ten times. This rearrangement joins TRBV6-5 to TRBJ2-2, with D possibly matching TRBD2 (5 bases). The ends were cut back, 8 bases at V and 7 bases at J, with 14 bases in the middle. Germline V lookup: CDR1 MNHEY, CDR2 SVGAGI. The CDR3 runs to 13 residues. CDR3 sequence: CASSYGVGGELFF. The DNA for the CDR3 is TGTGCCAGCTCGTACGGGGTTGGCGGGGAGCTGTTTTTT.

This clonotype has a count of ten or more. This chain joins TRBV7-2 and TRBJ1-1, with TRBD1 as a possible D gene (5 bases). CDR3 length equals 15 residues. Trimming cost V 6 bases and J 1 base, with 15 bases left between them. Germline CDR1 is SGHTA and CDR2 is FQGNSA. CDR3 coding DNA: TGTGCCAGCAGACAGCAGGGAGGTGCGAACACTGAAGCTTTCTTT. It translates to CASRQQGGANTEAFF.

For the CDR3, the DNA is TGCAGCGTTGTTGCGGCCCATGAGCAGTTCTTC. Translating it yields CSVVAAHEQFF. The rearrangement links TRBV29-1 to TRBJ2-7; D is undetermined. The closer fit of TRBJ2-1 to the DNA end suggests the J call may be wrong. The germline CDR1 and CDR2 sequences are SQVTM and ANQGSEA. The CDR3 totals 11 residues.

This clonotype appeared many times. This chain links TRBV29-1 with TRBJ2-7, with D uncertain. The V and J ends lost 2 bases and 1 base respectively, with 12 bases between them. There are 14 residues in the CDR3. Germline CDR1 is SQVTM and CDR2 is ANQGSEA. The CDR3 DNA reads TGCAGCGTTGAAACGAGATCACCGTCCTACGAGCAGTACTTC. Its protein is CSVETRSPSYEQYF.

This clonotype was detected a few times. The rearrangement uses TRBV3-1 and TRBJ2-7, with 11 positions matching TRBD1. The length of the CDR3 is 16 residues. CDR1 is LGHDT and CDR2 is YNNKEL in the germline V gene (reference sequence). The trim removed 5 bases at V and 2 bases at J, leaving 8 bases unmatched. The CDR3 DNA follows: TGTGCCAGCAGCTCCGGACAGGGGGCCCCACCCTACGAGCAGTACTTC. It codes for CASSSGQGAPPYEQYF.

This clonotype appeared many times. CDR3 residues: CSVEDSPNTEAFF. In DNA, the CDR3 is TGCAGCGTGGAGGACAGTCCGAACACTGAAGCTTTCTTT. This sequence joins TRBV29-1 and TRBJ1-1; TRBD1 might be the D (6 bases). This CDR3 spans 13 amino acids. Germline CDR1 reads SQVTM; CDR2 reads ANQGSEA. V was pared by 6 bases and J by 1 base, with 12 bases between.

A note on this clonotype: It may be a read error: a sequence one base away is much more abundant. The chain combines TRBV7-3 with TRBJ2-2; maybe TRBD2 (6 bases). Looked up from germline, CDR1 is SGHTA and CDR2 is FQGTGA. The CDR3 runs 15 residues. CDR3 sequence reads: CASSSVGGNIGELFF. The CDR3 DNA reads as TGTGCCAGCAGCTCCGTGGGGGGTAACATCGGGGAGCTGTTTTTT.

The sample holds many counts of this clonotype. CDR3 nucleotide sequence: TGTGCCAGCAGTTTCCGACAGGGGGCCGACGAGCAGTACTTC. This sequence encodes CASSFRQGADEQYF. V usage is TRBV12-3 or TRBV12-4 and J usage is TRBJ2-7, with 10 bases matching TRBD1. The CDR3 runs to 14 residues. The V gene end was trimmed by 3 bases and the J gene end by 5 bases; junction bases not matched to a gene: 4.

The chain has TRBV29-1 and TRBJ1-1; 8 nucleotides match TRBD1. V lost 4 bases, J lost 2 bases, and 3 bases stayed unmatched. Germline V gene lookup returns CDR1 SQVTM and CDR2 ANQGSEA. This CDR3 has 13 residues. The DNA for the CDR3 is TGCAGCGTTGGGACAGGGATCAACACTGAAGCTTTCTTT. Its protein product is CSVGTGINTEAFF.

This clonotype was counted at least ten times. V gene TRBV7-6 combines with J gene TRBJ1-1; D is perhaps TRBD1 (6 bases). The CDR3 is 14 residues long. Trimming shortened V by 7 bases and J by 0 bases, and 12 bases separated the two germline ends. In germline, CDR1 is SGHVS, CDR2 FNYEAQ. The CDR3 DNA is TGTGCCAGCATCGGGGGGGCCGTGAACACTGAAGCTTTCTTT. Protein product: CASIGGAVNTEAFF.

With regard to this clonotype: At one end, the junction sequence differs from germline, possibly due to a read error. DNA for the CDR3: TGTGCCAGCTCACCGGTCAGGAGCTCTGGGGCCAACGTCCTGGCTTTC. Protein product: CASSPVRSSGANVLAF. The genes are TRBV18 and TRBJ2-6; possible D gene TRBD1, 5 bases. CDR3 size: 16 residues. Germline CDR1 and CDR2: KGHSH and LQKENI.

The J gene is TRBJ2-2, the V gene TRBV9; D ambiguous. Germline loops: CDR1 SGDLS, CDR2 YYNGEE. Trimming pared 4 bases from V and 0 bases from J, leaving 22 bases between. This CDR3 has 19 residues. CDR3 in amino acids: CASSSSPTDGHANTGELFF. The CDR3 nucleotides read TGTGCCAGCAGCTCGTCACCCACGGACGGCCACGCGAACACCGGGGAGCTGTTTTTT.